The TCR beta chain under discussion was sequenced for a study of cytomegalovirus exposure and HLA in healthy donors. Study-wide points: A later examination showed that TCR association rates differed by HLA locus, with DRB1 most and HLA-C fewest. Accurate HLA-A and HLA-B prediction from TCR beta sequences was reported for most subjects. Beyond CMV serostatus, there was no information to go on about immune exposure.

The PCR was carried out with 60 Vbeta primers and 13 Jbeta primers. Per the authors' pipeline: Counted up in a later analysis, unique TCR beta chains came to about 80 million, with around 10 million shared. TCRdb's copy holds only in-frame clones and misses some; the assay was immunoSEQ multiplex PCR. V and J calls and clone size come straight from that table; D and trimming were deduced from the DNA. The sample includes 150,000 to 200,000 clones, 80% of them seen just once. Germline assignment: CDR1 MNHEY and CDR2 SMNVEV (reference sequence). V was shortened by 4 bases and J by 6 bases, with 15 bases between the two germline ends. CDR3 length: 14 amino acids. Comments on this clone: Its antigen is undetermined.

The receptor comes from a young man in good health and CMV-seropositive. V gene TRBV27 combines with J gene TRBJ1-1; D unresolved. Sequencing was done on a sample of PBMCs. DNA of the CDR3: TGTGCCAGCAGTTCCCCCCCAAGGACTTCTGAAGCTTTCTTT. Residues: CASSSPPRTSEAFF.